What follows is one T cell receptor (beta chain) and its context. This clonotype occurred many times. Its antigen is still unknown. No base qualities exist here, and no much larger clone lies one base off it. V and J lose 5 bases and 0 bases, and a span of 11 bases separates them. The germline V gene provides CDR1 SGHTA and CDR2 FQGTGA. From cysteine to phenylalanine, the CDR3 is 15 amino acids long. The retained sequence is limited to the CDR3, 45 bases, with the frame set at the first base. The data stem from a study of T-cell reconstitution after alpha-beta-depleted transplantation in children (dated by TCRdb to about 2016). Looking at the study overall: Using TCR repertoire profiling, the study quantitatively followed how T-cell immune reconstitution unfolded in children after TCRalphabeta/CD19-depleted allogeneic hematopoietic cell transplantation.

Broader findings and caveats from the paper: The frequencies of hyperexpanded clones fell over the following months, and after one year, T-cell counts and TCRbeta diversity were mostly attributed to newly produced T cells. In some patients, high TCRbeta diversity at day 60 was attributed to recipient T cells and intrathymic progenitors that had survived conditioning. Apparently early alphabetaT-cell count recovery about two months after transplant reportedly relied on only several hundred rapidly expanded clones derived from non-depleted graft cells.

Library creation used PCR. Sequencing took place on an Illumina HiSeq 2500. Molecular barcoding was employed in the preparation of TCR libraries, with unique molecular identifiers being used to normalize TCRbeta repertoire quantification. The public reads were run again by TCRdb, first through fastp at Q25 and then through MiXCR, and only productive beta chains were kept. Identical CDR3 proteins give one entry, which carries the most common genes and DNA. The sample records roughly 300,000 distinct CDR3 sequences, 9.5% to 13% of which are singletons. Jointly, the top ten make up around 20% of the sample. The meaning of the sample's treatment or condition label: allogeneic hematopoietic cell transplantation with graft depleted of TCRalphabeta T cells and CD19 B cells. Transplant recipients were children who received TCRalphabeta/CD19-depleted allogeneic hematopoietic cell grafts.

This receptor was taken from a male patient aged 2-10 years who had a stem cell transplant for chronic granulomatous disease, so the T cells may come from the graft donor. The V gene is TRBV7-3 and the J gene is TRBJ2-1; the D gene identity is not certain. The source material was peripheral blood, sampled 180 days after TCRalphabeta/CD19-depleted stem cell transplant. The DNA reads TGTGCCAGCAGCCGTGGAGAACTCTCCTACAATGAGCAGTTCTTC. This encodes CASSRGELSYNEQFF.